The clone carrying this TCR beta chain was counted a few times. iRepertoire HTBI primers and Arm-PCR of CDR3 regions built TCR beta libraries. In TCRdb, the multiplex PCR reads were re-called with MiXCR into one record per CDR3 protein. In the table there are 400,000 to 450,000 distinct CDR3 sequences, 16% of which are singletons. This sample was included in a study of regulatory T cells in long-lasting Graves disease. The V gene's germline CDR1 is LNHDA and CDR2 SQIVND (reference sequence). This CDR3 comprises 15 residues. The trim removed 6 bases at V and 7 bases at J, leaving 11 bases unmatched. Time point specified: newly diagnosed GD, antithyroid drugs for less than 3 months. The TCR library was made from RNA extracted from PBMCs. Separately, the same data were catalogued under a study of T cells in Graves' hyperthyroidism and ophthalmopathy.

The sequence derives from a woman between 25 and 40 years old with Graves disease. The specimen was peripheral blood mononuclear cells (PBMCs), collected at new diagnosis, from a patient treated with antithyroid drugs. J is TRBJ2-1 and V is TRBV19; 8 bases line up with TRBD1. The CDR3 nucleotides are TGTGCCAGTAGGCATGACAGGGGTGTGGGGAATGAGCAGTTCTTC. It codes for CASRHDRGVGNEQFF.